This paragraph reports one T cell receptor (beta chain). This sample is part of a study of cytomegalovirus exposure and HLA in healthy donors. 13 Jbeta primers and 60 Vbeta primers were used for the PCR. Produced via immunoSEQ multiplex PCR; TCRdb's table is partial and in-frame only. Here the sample spans roughly 200,000 clones, about an eighth being singletons. Trimming pared 1 base from V and 4 bases from J, leaving 9 bases between. This CDR3 contains 13 residues. Looked up from germline, CDR1 is GTSNPN and CDR2 is SVGIG (reference sequence). The chain links TRBV30 to TRBJ2-3, with D possibly being TRBD2 (5 bases). The TCR was taken from a man in his forties or fifties in good health and CMV-seropositive. The sequencing sample was made of PBMCs. The CDR3 sequence is CAWSASWADTQYF. CDR3 in DNA: TGTGCCTGGAGTGCTAGCTGGGCAGATACGCAGTATTTT. Supplemented by reference TRBV30 and TRBJ2-3, the full variable domain reads SQTIHQWPATLVQPVGSPLSLECTVEGTSNPNLYWYRQAAGRGLQLLFYSVGIGQISSEVPQNLSASRPQDRQFILSSKKLLLSDSGFYLCAWSASWADTQYFGPGTRLTVL.